These 32 T cell receptor beta chains were all obtained from the same sample, sequenced in a study of blood T cells in healthy people across ages. Using a J-beta primer mix together with a sample-barcoded 5' primer, a second PCR was run for roughly 7 to 11 cycles. TCRdb used MiXCR to reprocess the 5' RACE reads, holding one entry per CDR3 protein. The table lists 1.5 million or so distinct CDR3 sequences, 40% to 45% of them singletons. Sequencing input: blood. These receptors originate from a woman in her late teens or twenties in good health.

This clonotype occurred a few times. This sequence joins TRBV20-1 and TRBJ1-2, with D perhaps TRBD1 (6 bases). The germline V gene has CDR1 DFQATT and CDR2 SNEGSKA (reference sequence). Trimming took 6 bases from V and 1 from J, leaving 18 bases between them. The CDR3 loop spans 15 amino acids. CDR3 amino acids: CSADPVGHYNYGYTF. The CDR3 region has the DNA TGCAGTGCAGACCCAGTGGGACACTATAACTATGGCTACACCTTC.

This chain connects TRBV5-8 to TRBJ2-1; 7 bases map to TRBD1. The V gene end was trimmed by 4 bases and the J gene end by 4 bases; junction bases not matched to a gene: 14. The CDR3 consists of 17 residues. Per the germline V gene, CDR1 is SGHTS and CDR2 is YDEGEE. The CDR3 sequence is CASSRTSTGVGYNEQFF. As DNA, the CDR3 is TGTGCCAGCAGCCGCACTTCTACAGGGGTGGGGTACAATGAGCAGTTCTTC.

Worth noting for this clonotype: A single base separates this from a much larger clone, so it may be a read error. Given the absence of the conserved phenylalanine or tryptophan at the CDR3 end, a read error is likely. This chain links TRBV3-1 with TRBJ2-3, with 8 bases aligning to TRBD2. CDR1 is LGHDT, CDR2 YNNKEL, per germline (reference sequence). The length of the CDR3 is 16 residues. J lost 1 base, V lost 0 bases, and 3 bases had no gene match. CDR3 protein: CASSQDPAGGTDTQYY. CDR3 DNA: TGTGCCAGCAGCCAAGATCCAGCGGGGGGCACAGATACGCAGTATTAT.

This clonotype was detected only a few times. The V and J genes are TRBV20-1 and TRBJ2-1; no definite D call. CDR1 and CDR2 from the germline V gene are DFQATT and SNEGSKA (reference sequence). This CDR3 is 14 amino acids long. Deletions cut 6 bases from V and 1 base from J, with 13 bases between. The chain's CDR3 is CSAPRTHSYNEQFF. The CDR3 DNA reads as TGCAGTGCCCCGAGGACCCATTCCTACAATGAGCAGTTCTTC.

The rearrangement uses TRBV29-1 and TRBJ1-1; D is uncertain. This CDR3 spans 13 amino acids. Per germline, CDR1 SQVTM and CDR2 ANQGSEA. The DNA for the CDR3 is TGCAGAGTAAAAACCTCCGGGGACACTGAAGCTTTCTTT. Its protein product is CRVKTSGDTEAFF. Combining the CDR3 with reference TRBV29-1 and TRBJ1-1 gives the whole variable domain SAVISQKPSRDICQRGTSLTIQCQVDSQVTMMFWYRQQPGQSLTLIATANQGSEATYESGFVIDKFPISRPNLTFSTLTVSNMSPEDSSIYLCRVKTSGDTEAFFGQGTRLTVV.

With regard to this clonotype: A read error is possible here, since a much larger clone lies one base away. V and J are TRBV6-5 and TRBJ1-1; perhaps TRBD1 as D (5 bases). Germline lookup yields CDR1 MNHEY and CDR2 SVGAGI. The V end was cut by 7 bases, the J end by 5 bases, with 14 bases between. This CDR3 has 13 residues. The CDR3: CASTQGQVTEAFF. DNA for the CDR3: TGTGCCAGCACCCAGGGCCAGGTGACTGAAGCTTTCTTT.

The CDR3 sequence: CASRGTGVLFF. The CDR3 DNA sequence: TGTGCCAGCAGGGGCACAGGGGTGCTGTTTTTT. The chain has TRBV6-6 and TRBJ1-4; 7 nucleotides agree with TRBD1. The V and J ends lost 6 bases and 14 bases, in that order; junction bases with no gene match: 6. The CDR3 totals 11 residues. The germline CDR1 and CDR2 sequences are MNHNY and SVGAGI (reference sequence).

Regarding this clonotype: Germline is not matched at one junction end, which may reflect a read error. This chain uses TRBV29-1 with TRBJ2-7, with a possible D match to TRBD2 (5 bases). The CDR3 length is 12 residues. Germline CDR1 reads SQVTM; CDR2 reads ANQGSEA. CDR3 nucleotide sequence: TGCAGCGTTGTCCCGGGGAATTACGGGCAGTACTTC. This gives the protein CSVVPGNYGQYF.

The chain combines TRBV6-6 with TRBJ2-1; tentative D call: TRBD1 (5 bases). The CDR3 has 14 amino acids. The V end lost 4 bases, the J end lost 5 bases, and 12 bases lay between the germline ends. Germline CDR1 reads MNHNY; CDR2 reads SVGAGI (reference sequence). The CDR3 reads CASSSWGRNNEQFF. CDR3 bases: TGTGCCAGCAGTTCGTGGGGCCGAAACAATGAGCAGTTCTTC.

The chain recombines TRBV7-9 with TRBJ2-2, with TRBD2 identical over 9 bases. This CDR3 is built from 16 residues. The germline V gene has CDR1 SEHNR and CDR2 FQNEAQ (reference sequence). V was pared by 4 bases and J by 1 base, with 4 bases of the junction left unmatched. As DNA, the CDR3 is TGTGCCAGCAGCTCTGGAGCGGGAGGGAACACCGGGGAGCTGTTTTTT. Its translation: CASSSGAGGNTGELFF.

This clonotype was seen a handful of times. The chain is built from TRBV6-5 and TRBJ2-6, with D maybe TRBD2 (5 bases). From germline, CDR1 is MNHEY and CDR2 SVGAGI. The CDR3 is made up of 17 amino acids. Trimming cost V 4 bases and J 0 bases, with 13 bases left between them. The CDR3 reads CASSSQDSSSGANVLTF. CDR3 nucleotide sequence: TGTGCCAGCAGTTCCCAGGACTCCTCCTCTGGGGCCAACGTCCTGACTTTC.

V gene TRBV20-1 combines with J gene TRBJ2-1, with D uncertain. This CDR3 spans 11 amino acids. Trimming stripped 3 bases from V and 8 bases from J, with 8 bases between. Germline V gives CDR1 DFQATT, CDR2 SNEGSKA (reference sequence). The CDR3 DNA reads as TGCAGTGCTAGTAGTGTACATGAGCAGTTCTTC. Amino acid sequence: CSASSVHEQFF.

The table lists this clonotype with a few counts. The chain joins TRBV29-1 to TRBJ1-1; TRBD1 is a possible D gene (5 bases). This CDR3 has 14 amino acids. The V and J ends lost 1 base and 3 bases respectively, with 12 bases between them. In germline, CDR1 is SQVTM, CDR2 ANQGSEA. As DNA, the CDR3 is TGCAGCGTTGAAGTTCGGGGGGTCGACACTGAAGCTTTCTTT. Its translation is CSVEVRGVDTEAFF.

This sequence joins TRBV5-1 and TRBJ2-2; D is ambiguous. Germline V lookup: CDR1 SGHRS, CDR2 YFSETQ. The CDR3 totals 15 residues. Between the trimmed V and J ends, which lost 3 bases and 0 bases, there was a span of 9 bases. DNA of the CDR3: TGCGCCAGCAGCTCGAACGCCGCGAACACCGGGGAGCTGTTTTTT. This gives the protein CASSSNAANTGELFF.

This rearrangement joins TRBV27 to TRBJ2-1; TRBD2 agrees at 12 bases. The CDR3 has 15 amino acids. V shed 6 bases, J shed 8 bases, and the junction held 8 bases outside the gene matches. Germline CDR1 reads MNHEY; CDR2 reads SMNVEV (reference sequence). This chain's CDR3 is CASSPLTSGSHEQFF. CDR3 coding DNA: TGTGCCAGCAGCCCACTGACTAGCGGGAGCCATGAGCAGTTCTTC.

The chain couples TRBV14 to TRBJ1-1; D remains unclear. Per the germline V gene, CDR1 is SGHDN and CDR2 is FVKESK. The CDR3 has 17 residues. V lost 3 bases and J 0 bases, leaving 17 bases between the germline ends. CDR3 nucleotides: TGTGCCAGCAGCCACGGATGGCGTGGGCGGCTGAACACTGAAGCTTTCTTT. Residues: CASSHGWRGRLNTEAFF.

V gene TRBV20-1 combines with J gene TRBJ1-2, with D possibly being TRBD1 (5 bases). The CDR3 contains 14 residues. V lost 5 bases, J lost 4 bases, and 17 bases lay in between. CDR1 DFQATT and CDR2 SNEGSKA come from the germline V gene (reference sequence). This CDR3 is CSAQRWGRAYGYTF. CDR3 sequence (DNA): TGCAGTGCTCAGAGGTGGGGACGGGCCTATGGCTACACCTTC.

This chain connects TRBV7-2 to TRBJ2-7; TRBD2 matches 9 bases. The CDR3 sequence is 16 residues long. CDR1 is SGHTA, CDR2 FQGNSA, per germline. J was trimmed by 0 bases and V by 5 bases; bases with no gene match: 8. The CDR3 DNA is TGTGCCAGCAGCCCGCAGCTTAGCGGGAGCTCCTACGAGCAGTACTTC. Its translation is CASSPQLSGSSYEQYF.

V gene TRBV5-1 combines with J gene TRBJ2-3, with 11 bases fitting TRBD1. The trim removed 5 bases at V and 5 bases at J, leaving 1 base unmatched. The germline V gene encodes CDR1 SGHRS and CDR2 YFSETQ. The CDR3 is 13 amino acids. CDR3 amino acids: CASRGTGGDTQYF. CDR3 DNA: TGCGCCAGCAGGGGGACAGGGGGAGATACGCAGTATTTT. The complete variable domain, with remaining parts taken from reference TRBV5-1 and TRBJ2-3, reads KAGVTQTPRYLIKTRGQQVTLSCSPISGHRSVSWYQQTPGQGLQFLFEYFSETQRNKGNFPGRFSGRQFSNSRSEMNVSTLELGDSALYLCASRGTGGDTQYFGPGTRLTVL.

The chain is built from TRBV12-3 or TRBV12-4 and TRBJ2-3, with D possibly being TRBD1 (6 bases). This CDR3 region has 14 residues. Trimming left V 5 bases short and J 2 bases short, with 11 bases between. The CDR3 DNA reads TGTGCCAGCAGTCGACAGGCTGACACAGATACGCAGTATTTT. Protein sequence: CASSRQADTDTQYF.

CDR3 nucleotides: TGCAGTGCTAGAGTCCAGGCAACTAATGAAAAACTGTTTTTT. Protein product: CSARVQATNEKLFF. V is TRBV20-1 and J is TRBJ1-4; D is uncertain. Deletions cut 1 base from V and 0 bases from J, with 6 bases between. The CDR3 is 14 residues long. Germline loops: CDR1 DFQATT, CDR2 SNEGSKA (reference sequence).

The V call is TRBV29-1, the J call TRBJ2-1; D is undetermined. The CDR3 runs 10 residues. The V gene lost 4 bases and the J gene lost 7 bases, with 5 bases spanning the gap. Germline assignment: CDR1 SQVTM and CDR2 ANQGSEA. CDR3 region: CSVVKNEQFF. For the CDR3, the DNA is TGCAGCGTTGTTAAGAATGAGCAGTTCTTC.

Remarks on this clonotype: A read error is possible here, since a much larger clone lies one base away. The chain has TRBV4-2 and TRBJ2-1; 8 bases align to TRBD2. The CDR3 loop spans 16 amino acids. V gave up 3 bases and J gave up 6 bases; unmatched junction bases: 10. Per the germline V gene, CDR1 is LGHNA and CDR2 is YNFKEQ. The CDR3 sequence: CASSQAAWGLVNEQFF. In DNA form, the CDR3 reads TGTGCCAGCAGCCAGGCAGCATGGGGACTAGTCAATGAGCAGTTCTTC.

This chain uses TRBV6-2 or TRBV6-3 with TRBJ2-6; D gene unclear. V gave up 2 bases and J gave up 0 bases, with 8 bases separating them. Per germline, CDR1 MNHEY and CDR2 SVGEGT. This CDR3 spans 16 amino acids. As DNA, the CDR3 is TGTGCCAGCAGTTACGGTCAAGCCTCTGGGGCCAACGTCCTGACTTTC. This sequence encodes CASSYGQASGANVLTF.

This chain connects TRBV7-8 to TRBJ2-5, with D possibly being TRBD1 or TRBD2 (5 bases each). The length of the CDR3 is 15 residues. V gave up 2 bases and J gave up 2 bases, with 12 bases separating them. Per the germline V gene, CDR1 is SGHVS and CDR2 is FQNEAQ. This chain's CDR3 is CASSLLGPEQETQYF. The CDR3 nucleotides read TGTGCCAGCAGCTTATTGGGACCCGAGCAAGAGACCCAGTACTTC.

The V and J genes are TRBV29-1 and TRBJ2-4; D might be TRBD1 (6 bases). Gene TRBJ2-7 matches the end of the DNA better, so the J call may be wrong. Germline V gene data show CDR1 as SQVTM and CDR2 as ANQGSEA. The CDR3 is 11 residues long. DNA for the CDR3: TGCAGCGTTCGAAGGGGGAGCGAGCAGTACTTC. Encoded protein: CSVRRGSEQYF.

V is TRBV6-6 and J is TRBJ2-1; 10 nucleotides line up with TRBD2. Germline CDR1 and CDR2: MNHNY and SVGAGI (reference sequence). Trimming took 4 bases from V and 7 from J; bases not matched to a gene: 7. The CDR3 is 15 amino acids. The CDR3 nucleotides read TGTGCCAGCAGTTCGAAGCGGGGGGGCACAAATGAGCAGTTCTTC. This encodes CASSSKRGGTNEQFF.

The rearrangement uses TRBV5-6 and TRBJ2-1; D perhaps matches TRBD2 (6 bases). Trimming removed 4 bases at V and 0 bases at J, with 14 bases between. Per the germline V gene, CDR1 is SGHDT and CDR2 is YYEEEE. The CDR3 is 16 residues long. The CDR3 spells CASSPTSRSSYNEQFF. CDR3 sequence (DNA): TGTGCCAGCAGCCCCACTAGCCGTAGCTCCTACAATGAGCAGTTCTTC.

This clonotype came up a few times. The rearrangement uses TRBV14 and TRBJ2-7, with 11 bases aligning to TRBD2. Losses at the gene ends were 4 bases for V and 3 bases for J; bases not matched to a gene: 8. The CDR3 is made up of 16 amino acids. Germline V lookup: CDR1 SGHDN, CDR2 FVKESK. For the CDR3, the DNA is TGTGCCAGCAGCCTCTATACGACTAGCGGGAACTACGAGCAGTACTTC. This gives the protein CASSLYTTSGNYEQYF.

The chain employs TRBV7-6 and TRBJ1-1; the match to TRBD1 covers 10 bases. The V gene's germline CDR1 is SGHVS and CDR2 FNYEAQ. This CDR3 contains 15 residues. V lost 0 bases, J lost 8 bases, and 6 bases stayed unmatched. The CDR3 loop reads CASSLAMSGQGEAFF. DNA of the CDR3: TGTGCCAGCAGCTTAGCGATGTCGGGACAGGGGGAAGCTTTCTTT.

Concerning this clonotype itself: This may be a read error: a much more frequent sequence differs by one nucleotide. The CDR3, as DNA: TGTGCCAGCAGTGAATTAAAGGGGGCTAAAAACTGTGGCTACACCTTC. Translated, it gives CASSELKGAKNCGYTF. The chain links TRBV25-1 to TRBJ1-2, with TRBD1 matching 7 bases. The CDR3 has 16 amino acids. Germline lookup yields CDR1 MGHDK and CDR2 SYGVNS.

CDR3 in amino acids: CASSLRGQGFIYGYTF. CDR3 in DNA: TGTGCCAGCAGTTTAAGGGGACAGGGTTTCATCTATGGCTACACCTTC. The genes are TRBV12-3 or TRBV12-4 and TRBJ1-2; 9 bases match TRBD1. Trimming cost V 2 bases and J 4 bases; bases outside gene matches: 8. CDR3 length: 16 amino acids.